These 14 T cell receptor beta chains were all obtained from the same sample, sequenced in a study of shared clonotypes between healthy human individuals. Repertoires were generated with immunoSEQ multiplex PCR, while TCRdb's copy carries only in-frame clones and drops some. Altogether about 1.5 million clones are present, under 99% being singletons, with the ten largest covering roughly 0.45%. Sequencing input: naive CD4+ T cells sorted from blood. Subset of the sample: CD45RA+ positively selected. These receptors were obtained from a young man in good health.

This chain uses TRBV19 with TRBJ1-4, with no clear D. Germline V gene data show CDR1 as LNHDA and CDR2 as SQIVND (reference sequence). The CDR3 length is 14 residues. The ends were cut back, 3 bases at V and 6 bases at J, with 11 bases in the middle. CDR3 sequence (DNA): TGTGCCAGTAGTATGACGGCTTACTATGAAAAACTGTTTTTT. This sequence encodes CASSMTAYYEKLFF. Supplemented by reference TRBV19 and TRBJ1-4, the full variable domain reads DGGITQSPKYLFRKEGQNVTLSCEQNLNHDAMYWYRQDPGQGLRLIYYSQIVNDFQKGDIAEGYSVSREKKESFPLTVTSAQKNPTAFYLCASSMTAYYEKLFFGSGTQLSVL.

The CDR3, as DNA: TGTGCCAGCAGCTTAGAAGGGAGGAACAATCAGCCCCAGCATTTT. Its protein is CASSLEGRNNQPQHF. The rearrangement links TRBV7-2 to TRBJ1-5, with D uncertain. The CDR3 totals 15 residues. Per germline, CDR1 SGHTA and CDR2 FQGNSA. With 1 base removed from V and 3 bases from J, the gap between germline ends came to 10 bases.

This chain connects TRBV7-3 to TRBJ2-7; 7 nucleotides line up with TRBD1. The ends lost 5 bases at V and 5 bases at J; junction bases unmatched: 9. Germline assignment: CDR1 SGHTA and CDR2 FQGTGA. This CDR3 comprises 14 residues. CDR3 DNA: TGTGCCAGCAGCGAGGGGGCGGTGAGTGACGAGCAGTACTTC. Protein product: CASSEGAVSDEQYF.

The rearrangement links TRBV7-3 to TRBJ2-2, with TRBD1 matching over 7 bases. J gave up 2 bases and V 4 bases, and 1 base lay outside the gene matches. There are 14 residues in the CDR3. In germline, CDR1 is SGHTA, CDR2 FQGTGA. The CDR3 nucleotides read TGTGCCAGCAGCTACAGGGGAAACACCGGGGAGCTGTTTTTT. Protein: CASSYRGNTGELFF.

This clone appeared a single time. The chain joins TRBV6-6 to TRBJ2-7; D uncertain. There are 14 residues in the CDR3. V shed 0 bases and J shed 6 bases, with 12 bases lying between them. Germline CDR1 MNHNY, CDR2 SVGAGI (reference sequence). CDR3 amino acids: CASSYSDAGFEQYF. The CDR3 coding sequence is TGTGCCAGCAGTTACTCCGATGCAGGATTCGAGCAGTACTTC.

The V gene is TRBV4-1, the J gene TRBJ2-1, with 11 bases aligning to TRBD2. The V gene end was trimmed by 5 bases and the J gene end by 5 bases; junction bases not matched to a gene: 5. The germline V gene has CDR1 MGHRA and CDR2 YSYEKL. The CDR3 sequence is 15 residues long. This CDR3 is CASSNLAGGNNEQFF. CDR3 bases: TGCGCCAGCAGCAACTTAGCGGGAGGGAACAATGAGCAGTTCTTC.

The rearrangement links TRBV28 to TRBJ1-5; 8 positions agree with TRBD1. The CDR3 contains 12 residues. With V trimmed by 5 bases and J by 15 bases, 9 bases remained unmatched. The germline V gene encodes CDR1 MDHEN and CDR2 SYDVKM. CDR3 sequence: CASSLPAGTGHF. CDR3 nucleotides: TGTGCCAGCAGTCTACCCGCTGGGACAGGGCATTTT.

The chain carries TRBV18 and TRBJ2-7, with D perhaps TRBD2 (7 bases). The V gene lost 3 bases and the J gene lost 1 base, with 16 bases spanning the gap. CDR1 and CDR2 from the germline V gene are KGHSH and LQKENI. The CDR3 has 16 residues. The CDR3 bases are TGTGCCAGCTCACCCCTAGGGAGGGGGATGTCCTACGAGCAGTACTTC. As protein: CASSPLGRGMSYEQYF.

CDR3 residues: CASSEGSLANTEAFF. The CDR3 region has the DNA TGCGCCAGCAGTGAGGGGTCCCTGGCGAACACTGAAGCTTTCTTT. The chain recombines TRBV10-1 with TRBJ1-1, with unresolved D. This CDR3 comprises 15 residues. Trimming removed 2 bases at V and 1 base at J, with 11 bases between. CDR1 is WNHNN and CDR2 is SYGVQD in the germline V gene (reference sequence).

Concerning this clone itself: The junction shows a germline mismatch at one end, possibly a read error. V gene TRBV30 combines with J gene TRBJ2-7, with 8 bases matching TRBD2. The CDR3 runs 15 residues. Germline V gives CDR1 GTSNPN, CDR2 SVGIG (reference sequence). CDR3 nucleotide sequence: TGTGCCTGGAGCGGGAGGGGCAGGGCCTCCAACGAGCAGTACTTC. Translation: CAWSGRGRASNEQYF. Using reference TRBV30 and TRBJ2-7 for the parts outside the CDR3, the full variable domain is SQTIHQWPATLVQPVGSPLSLECTVEGTSNPNLYWYRQAAGRGLQLLFYSVGIGQISSEVPQNLSASRPQDRQFILSSKKLLLSDSGFYLCAWSGRGRASNEQYFGPGTRLTVT.

The chain employs TRBV28 and TRBJ2-7; D unclear. Germline lookup yields CDR1 MDHEN and CDR2 SYDVKM. V was pared by 4 bases and J by 5 bases, with 6 bases between. The CDR3 covers 11 residues. This CDR3 reads CASSSFHEQYF. CDR3 bases: TGTGCCAGCAGTTCCTTTCACGAGCAGTACTTC.

The rearrangement uses TRBV11-2 and TRBJ2-2, with D unresolved. The CDR3 is made up of 14 amino acids. Germline CDR1 and CDR2: SGHAT and FQNNGV. V was shortened by 5 bases and J by 1 base, with 8 bases between the two germline ends. CDR3 nucleotides: TGTGCCAGCAGCCCCCGGATGAACACCGGGGAGCTGTTTTTT. Encoded protein: CASSPRMNTGELFF.

The chain carries TRBV9 and TRBJ1-1, with a tentative D call TRBD1 (5 bases). CDR3 size: 15 residues. Trimming removed 0 bases at V and 0 bases at J, with 9 bases between. Germline values: CDR1 SGDLS, CDR2 YYNGEE. DNA for the CDR3: TGTGCCAGCAGCGTAGTGGGGGGTCTGAACACTGAAGCTTTCTTT. Its translation is CASSVVGGLNTEAFF.

The rearrangement joins TRBV6-6 to TRBJ1-5; 8 bases are shared with TRBD1. Losses at the gene ends were 5 bases for V and 4 bases for J; bases not matched to a gene: 7. This CDR3 is built from 15 residues. Germline-derived CDR1 and CDR2 are MNHNY and SVGAGI (reference sequence). CDR3: CASSPPGDRNQPQHF. CDR3 sequence (DNA): TGTGCCAGCAGTCCCCCGGGGGACAGGAATCAGCCCCAGCATTTT.